Described below is a single TCR beta chain sequence and its context. Time point of the sample: sample taken at primary tumor resection. Sequencing was performed on whole RNA extracted from tumor and nontumor lung tissue, or from frozen PBMC, and the material was left unsorted. These data belong to a study of spatial heterogeneity in lung cancer. MiXCR was run by TCRdb on the 5' RACE reads, yielding one entry per CDR3 protein. The sample holds roughly 79,000 distinct CDR3 sequences; about 8% are singletons and the top ten take roughly 6.4%. CDR3 length equals 15 residues. J lost 5 bases, V lost 5 bases, and 8 bases had no gene match.

V and J are TRBV12-3 or TRBV12-4 and TRBJ2-5, with 10 bases identical to TRBD1. The specimen comprised PBMCs, sampled at surgery. The TCR sequence derives from a male donor with early-stage non-small cell lung cancer. In nucleotides, the CDR3 is TGTGCCAGCAGTCAACCGGGACAGGGGACGGAGACCCAGTACTTC. It encodes CASSQPGQGTETQYF.